These 26 T cell receptor beta chains were sequenced from one sample in a study of blood T cells in healthy people across ages. A sample-barcoded 5' primer and a J-beta primer mix were used in a second PCR of about 6 to 12 cycles. TCRdb itself ran the 5' RACE reads through MiXCR, one entry per CDR3 protein. The table includes about 690,000 distinct CDR3 sequences, about 43% detected once. Sequenced input: blood. The receptor set was obtained from a man of 80 years or more in good health.

This clonotype showed up just a few times. The V call is TRBV29-1, the J call TRBJ2-7; a weak D match, TRBD2 (5 bases). Germline V CDR1 and CDR2: SQVTM, ANQGSEA. The V and J ends lost 1 base and 7 bases respectively, with 11 bases between them. This CDR3 comprises 12 residues. CDR3 DNA sequence: TGCAGCGTTGAAGCGGGGTTATTGGAGCAGTACTTC. It translates to CSVEAGLLEQYF.

This clonotype was detected once. As DNA, the CDR3 is TGTGCCAGCAGCTTGCTTGGGGCAGGAAGCTACAATGAGCAGTTCTTC. The encoded protein is CASSLLGAGSYNEQFF. This chain uses TRBV5-5 with TRBJ2-1; a possible D gene is TRBD1 (5 bases). CDR3 length equals 16 residues. Germline CDR1 SGHKS, CDR2 YYEKEE (reference sequence). Trimming removed 1 base from V and 3 bases from J, with 14 bases in between.

Turning to this clonotype: The junction and the germline gene differ at one end; a read error may be behind it. CDR3 DNA sequence: TGTGCCATCAGCCACTGGGGTGAGCAGTTCTTC. Translating it yields CAISHWGEQFF. The rearrangement uses TRBV11-3 and TRBJ2-1; no clear D. Germline CDR1 SGHNT, CDR2 YENEEA. This CDR3 comprises 11 residues.

This clonotype was picked up a small number of times. The CDR3 loop reads CASTAPDPPYEQYF. Here the CDR3 DNA reads TGTGCCAGCACCGCACCAGACCCCCCCTACGAGCAGTACTTC. The V gene is TRBV6-5, the J gene TRBJ2-7; no definite D call. The CDR3 has 14 amino acids. The V gene lost 7 bases and the J gene lost 2 bases, with 15 bases spanning the gap. Germline CDR1 MNHEY, CDR2 SVGAGI.

The genes are TRBV27 and TRBJ1-1, with a weak D call TRBD1 (6 bases). Looked up from germline, CDR1 is MNHEY and CDR2 is SMNVEV (reference sequence). Trimming took 2 bases from V and 1 from J, leaving 14 bases between them. The CDR3 covers 16 residues. The CDR3 protein is CASSLRRQGRNTEAFF. CDR3 nucleotide sequence: TGTGCCAGCAGTTTACGCCGCCAGGGGCGGAACACTGAAGCTTTCTTT.

Only a few counts were recorded for this clonotype. The J gene is TRBJ2-3, the V gene TRBV5-1; 9 positions agree with TRBD1. The CDR3 consists of 16 residues. The ends lost 4 bases at V and 4 bases at J; junction bases unmatched: 10. The germline CDR1 and CDR2 sequences are SGHRS and YFSETQ. CDR3 region: CASSLGTGLVSDTQYF. CDR3 nucleotide sequence: TGCGCCAGCAGCCTCGGGACAGGGCTAGTATCAGATACGCAGTATTTT. Supplemented by reference TRBV5-1 and TRBJ2-3, the full variable domain reads KAGVTQTPRYLIKTRGQQVTLSCSPISGHRSVSWYQQTPGQGLQFLFEYFSETQRNKGNFPGRFSGRQFSNSRSEMNVSTLELGDSALYLCASSLGTGLVSDTQYFGPGTRLTVL.

V usage is TRBV6-1 and J usage is TRBJ2-7, with a weak D call TRBD2 (6 bases). Per germline, CDR1 MNHNS and CDR2 SASEGT. V shed 6 bases and J shed 0 bases, with 15 bases lying between them. This CDR3 comprises 15 residues. CDR3 DNA: TGTGCCAGCAGATCCGGGACTCACGGCTCCTACGAGCAGTACTTC. Translated, it gives CASRSGTHGSYEQYF.

Only a few counts were recorded for this clonotype. This sequence joins TRBV7-9 and TRBJ2-1; D is unresolved. The V end was cut by 6 bases, the J end by 6 bases, with 9 bases between. Germline CDR1 and CDR2: SEHNR and FQNEAQ (reference sequence). This CDR3 contains 12 residues. CDR3 nucleotide sequence: TGTGCCAGCAGGTTTCGCGGCAATGAGCAGTTCTTC. This translates into CASRFRGNEQFF.

This sequence joins TRBV20-1 and TRBJ2-7, with 9 positions matching TRBD2. The CDR3 is 17 amino acids. V lost 5 bases to trimming and J lost 0 bases; unmatched junction nucleotides: 14. From germline, CDR1 is DFQATT and CDR2 SNEGSKA (reference sequence). The CDR3 nucleotides read TGCAGTGCTCCTATCGCGGGAGGGACACGAATCTCCTACGAGCAGTACTTC. This codes for CSAPIAGGTRISYEQYF.

This clonotype was picked up a small number of times. The CDR3 nucleotides read TGTGCCAGCAGCTTAGGTCAAGGGGCTCACACCTTC. It encodes CASSLGQGAHTF. The rearrangement uses TRBV7-9 and TRBJ1-2; a possible D gene is TRBD1 (5 bases). Germline lookup yields CDR1 SEHNR and CDR2 FQNEAQ (reference sequence). This CDR3 has 12 residues. Trimming cost V 1 base and J 12 bases, with 12 bases left between them.

The J gene is TRBJ2-3, the V gene TRBV7-2; 10 bases are a match to TRBD2. The CDR3 extends over 16 amino acids. V gave up 4 bases and J gave up 6 bases; unmatched junction bases: 10. Germline loops: CDR1 SGHTA, CDR2 FQGNSA. CDR3 region: CASSSQSSGSLDTQYF. The CDR3 DNA reads as TGTGCCAGCAGCTCGCAGTCTAGCGGGAGTTTGGATACGCAGTATTTT. The variable domain in full, with the rest retrieved from reference TRBV7-2 and TRBJ2-3, is GAGVSQSPSNKVTEKGKDVELRCDPISGHTALYWYRQSLGQGLEFLIYFQGNSAPDKSGLPSDRFSAERTGGSVSTLTIQRTQQEDSAVYLCASSSQSSGSLDTQYFGPGTRLTVL.

This clonotype was counted between two and nine times. The V call is TRBV30, the J call TRBJ1-1; 10 nucleotides align to TRBD1. Per the germline V gene, CDR1 is GTSNPN and CDR2 is SVGIG (reference sequence). The CDR3 covers 15 residues. V lost 0 bases to trimming and J lost 4 bases; unmatched junction nucleotides: 5. The CDR3 region has the DNA TGTGCCTGGAGTGTCCAGGACAGGGGGTTCACTGAAGCTTTCTTT. This encodes CAWSVQDRGFTEAFF.

This chain uses TRBV29-1 with TRBJ2-5; the match to TRBD2 covers 9 bases. This CDR3 spans 13 amino acids. Germline assignment: CDR1 SQVTM and CDR2 ANQGSEA. Losses at the gene ends were 3 bases for V and 3 bases for J; bases not matched to a gene: 2. As DNA, the CDR3 is TGCAGCGTTGAGATAGCGGGAGAAGAGACCCAGTACTTC. This sequence encodes CSVEIAGEETQYF.

The V call is TRBV6-2 or TRBV6-3, the J call TRBJ2-2; D is possibly TRBD2 (6 bases). V was cut by 8 bases and J by 2 bases, with 9 bases left in between. This CDR3 spans 13 amino acids. The germline V gene encodes CDR1 MNHEY and CDR2 SVGEGT. CDR3 DNA: TGTGCCAGCGTGGCGGGAAACACCGGGGAGCTGTTTTTT. This encodes CASVAGNTGELFF.

The chain combines TRBV2 with TRBJ2-1, with D uncertain. From germline, CDR1 is SNHLY and CDR2 FYNNEI. V dropped 0 bases and J dropped 5 bases, with 14 bases sitting between them. The CDR3 sequence is 16 residues long. CDR3 loop: CASSEALMGSNNEQFF. DNA of the CDR3: TGTGCCAGCAGTGAAGCGCTTATGGGCAGTAACAATGAGCAGTTCTTC.

This chain links TRBV20-1 with TRBJ2-1; D unclear. The CDR3 covers 13 residues. Germline V gene lookup returns CDR1 DFQATT and CDR2 SNEGSKA (reference sequence). The germline V and J ends were trimmed by 1 base and 13 bases, with 17 bases remaining between them. In DNA, the CDR3 is TGCAGTGCTAGAGCCTCCCACCAAGAGACCCAGTTCTTC. It yields the protein CSARASHQETQFF.

At least ten counts were recorded for this clonotype. The J gene is TRBJ2-3, the V gene TRBV9; 8 nucleotides align to TRBD2. This CDR3 has 18 residues. CDR1 and CDR2 (germline): SGDLS, YYNGEE. J was trimmed by 0 bases and V by 1 base; bases with no gene match: 10. The CDR3 protein is CASSVSSGGTPSTDTQYF. The CDR3 DNA follows: TGTGCCAGCAGCGTATCCAGCGGGGGTACCCCTAGCACAGATACGCAGTATTTT.

This clonotype was seen more than once but under ten times. V and J are TRBV25-1 and TRBJ2-3, with D possibly being TRBD1 or TRBD2 (6 bases each). This CDR3 has 14 amino acids. Per germline, CDR1 MGHDK and CDR2 SYGVNS. V was cut by 4 bases and J by 8 bases, with 16 bases left in between. The CDR3 loop reads CASSVGQSGATQYF. The CDR3 DNA is TGTGCCAGCAGTGTTGGACAGTCGGGGGCTACGCAGTATTTT.

This clonotype was seen just once. A read error may account for a junction end that differs from germline. The chain recombines TRBV5-1 with TRBJ2-7, with a weak D call TRBD2 (6 bases). The CDR3 length is 15 residues. Germline-derived CDR1 and CDR2 are SGHRS and YFSETQ. The CDR3 loop is CTSSKAGYSYNEQYF. CDR3 in DNA: TGCACCAGCAGCAAAGCGGGTTACTCCTACAATGAGCAGTACTTC.

The CDR3 DNA reads as TGCAGTGCCCACCCCTGGGCTAGCGGGAGGGGCACAGATACGCAGTATTTT. It yields the protein CSAHPWASGRGTDTQYF. The V gene is TRBV20-1, the J gene TRBJ2-3; the match to TRBD2 covers 12 bases. Unmatched junction bases numbered 11, after V lost 6 bases and J lost 1 base. The CDR3 is 17 residues long. Looked up from germline, CDR1 is DFQATT and CDR2 is SNEGSKA (reference sequence).

V usage is TRBV7-2 and J usage is TRBJ2-3, with TRBD1 matching over 8 bases. Trimming cost V 5 bases and J 0 bases; bases outside gene matches: 7. This CDR3 is 16 amino acids long. Germline V gene sequence: CDR1 SGHTA, CDR2 FQGNSA. CDR3 bases: TGTGCCAGCAGCGCCCAGGGGGCTATTAGCACAGATACGCAGTATTTT. This sequence encodes CASSAQGAISTDTQYF. Variable domain in full (rest from reference TRBV7-2 and TRBJ2-3): GAGVSQSPSNKVTEKGKDVELRCDPISGHTALYWYRQSLGQGLEFLIYFQGNSAPDKSGLPSDRFSAERTGGSVSTLTIQRTQQEDSAVYLCASSAQGAISTDTQYFGPGTRLTVL.

This chain uses TRBV7-2 with TRBJ2-7; D is unresolved. The CDR3 has 12 amino acids. Germline values: CDR1 SGHTA, CDR2 FQGNSA. Trimming removed 4 bases from V and 5 bases from J, with 9 bases in between. CDR3 sequence: CASSSTSDEQYF. The CDR3 DNA reads TGTGCCAGCAGCTCGACGTCTGACGAGCAGTACTTC.

This clonotype was detected only a few times. The V and J genes are TRBV9 and TRBJ1-5, with 7 bases that match TRBD1. The V gene end was trimmed by 0 bases and the J gene end by 2 bases; junction bases not matched to a gene: 2. Germline-derived CDR1 and CDR2 are SGDLS and YYNGEE. The CDR3 totals 15 residues. CDR3 sequence: CASSVGGTGNQPQHF. In nucleotides, the CDR3 is TGTGCCAGCAGCGTAGGAGGGACAGGCAATCAGCCCCAGCATTTT.

The CDR3 sequence is CASSFVTSSGNTIYF. CDR3 coding DNA: TGTGCCAGCAGTTTTGTCACGAGCTCTGGAAACACCATATATTTT. The rearrangement joins TRBV12-3 or TRBV12-4 to TRBJ1-3, with unresolved D. V shed 3 bases and J shed 0 bases, with 9 bases lying between them. The CDR3 runs 15 residues.

This clonotype was observed at least ten times. The chain links TRBV6-1 to TRBJ1-2; a possible D gene is TRBD1 (5 bases). There are 15 residues in the CDR3. Trimming removed 3 bases at V and 5 bases at J, with 16 bases between. The germline CDR1 and CDR2 sequences are MNHNS and SASEGT. For the CDR3, the DNA is TGTGCCAGCAGTGATGCCTCACAGGCAAAATATGGCTACACCTTC. It codes for CASSDASQAKYGYTF.

The rearrangement links TRBV7-9 to TRBJ2-5, with TRBD2 matching 10 bases. The CDR3 runs 16 residues. Germline-derived CDR1 and CDR2 are SEHNR and FQNEAQ (reference sequence). V shed 3 bases, J shed 5 bases, and the junction held 9 bases outside the gene matches. The CDR3 nucleotides are TGTGCCAGCAGCTTCCCCCCAGCGGGAGGGGTGGAGACCCAGTACTTC. Amino acids: CASSFPPAGGVETQYF.